The clone carrying this TCR beta chain was counted ten times or more. Its antigen is not known. The data originate from a study of T cells after yellow fever vaccination. Synthesis of TCR cDNA relied on 5'RACE template switching, which attached a universal primer site and UMIs. Each CDR3 protein is one row after TCRdb ran MiXCR on the 5' RACE reads. Of about 320,000 distinct CDR3 sequences listed, approximately 4.3% were seen once; the top ten hold just under 20%. Germline-derived CDR1 and CDR2 are SGHTA and FQGNSA. V was clipped by 5 bases and J by 5 bases; unmatched bases: 8. The length of the CDR3 is 14 residues. Broader study findings: Subsequent booster samples again held most clones from primary vaccination (less than 98% CD4, approximately 85% CD8). A faster peak, day 5 versus 15, was reached by the weaker secondary response.

This sample comprised PBMCs, obtained 15 days after the yellow fever booster vaccination. This TCR came from a young man who received the YFV17D yellow fever vaccine. The gene calls are TRBV7-2 and TRBJ2-5; the match to TRBD1 covers 7 bases. The CDR3 DNA is TGTGCCAGCAGCCCACAGGGGCGAGGGGAGACCCAGTACTTC. Protein sequence: CASSPQGRGETQYF.